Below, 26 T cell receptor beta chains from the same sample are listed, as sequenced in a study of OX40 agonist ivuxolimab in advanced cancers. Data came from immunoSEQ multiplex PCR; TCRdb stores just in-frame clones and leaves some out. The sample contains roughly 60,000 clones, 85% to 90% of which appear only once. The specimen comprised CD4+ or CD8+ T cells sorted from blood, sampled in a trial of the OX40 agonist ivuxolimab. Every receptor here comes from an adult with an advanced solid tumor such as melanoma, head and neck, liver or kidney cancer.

The CDR3 coding sequence is TGTGCCAGCAGCCGGGGACTAGCGGGAGGGGTGAGAGAGCAGTACTTC. Translating it yields CASSRGLAGGVREQYF. This rearrangement joins TRBV7-8 to TRBJ2-7; 16 bases are shared with TRBD2. CDR3 length: 16 amino acids. V lost 5 bases to trimming and J lost 7 bases; unmatched junction nucleotides: 8. The germline V gene has CDR1 SGHVS and CDR2 FQNEAQ. The full variable domain, completed using reference TRBV7-8 and TRBJ2-7, is GAGVSQSPRYKVAKRGQDVALRCDPISGHVSLFWYQQALGQGPEFLTYFQNEAQLDKSGLPSDRFFAERPEGSVSTLKIQRTQQEDSAVYLCASSRGLAGGVREQYFGPGTRLTVT.

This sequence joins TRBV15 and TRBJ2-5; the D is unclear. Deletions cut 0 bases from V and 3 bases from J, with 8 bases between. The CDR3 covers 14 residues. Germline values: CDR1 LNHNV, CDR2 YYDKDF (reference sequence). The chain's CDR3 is CATSREMAEETQYF. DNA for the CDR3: TGTGCCACCAGCAGAGAGATGGCGGAAGAGACCCAGTACTTC.

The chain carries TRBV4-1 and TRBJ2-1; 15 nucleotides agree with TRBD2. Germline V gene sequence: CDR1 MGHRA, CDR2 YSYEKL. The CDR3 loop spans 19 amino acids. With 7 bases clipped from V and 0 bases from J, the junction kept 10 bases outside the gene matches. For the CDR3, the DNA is TGCGCCAGCAACCCTGAGGGACTAGCGGGGGGCCGCTCCTACAATGAGCAGTTCTTC. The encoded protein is CASNPEGLAGGRSYNEQFF.

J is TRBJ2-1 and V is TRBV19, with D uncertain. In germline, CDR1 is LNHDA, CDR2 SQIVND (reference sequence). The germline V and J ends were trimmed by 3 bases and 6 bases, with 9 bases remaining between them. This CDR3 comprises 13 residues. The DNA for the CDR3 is TGTGCCAGTAGTATCATGGCGACCAATGAGCAGTTCTTC. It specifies CASSIMATNEQFF. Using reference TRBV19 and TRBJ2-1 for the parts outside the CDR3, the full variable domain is DGGITQSPKYLFRKEGQNVTLSCEQNLNHDAMYWYRQDPGQGLRLIYYSQIVNDFQKGDIAEGYSVSREKKESFPLTVTSAQKNPTAFYLCASSIMATNEQFFGPGTRLTVL.

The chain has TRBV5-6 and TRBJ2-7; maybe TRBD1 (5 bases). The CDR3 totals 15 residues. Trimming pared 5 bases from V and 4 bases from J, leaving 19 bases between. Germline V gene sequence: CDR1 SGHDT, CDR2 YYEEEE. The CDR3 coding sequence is TGTGCCAGCAGTCCTAATCCTTCTGGGGCATACGAGCAGTACTTC. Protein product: CASSPNPSGAYEQYF.

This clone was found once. CDR3 sequence (DNA): TGTGCCAGCAGTCAACCGCTATCCCGGACAGCTAGGAACACTGAAGCTTTCTTT. Residues: CASSQPLSRTARNTEAFF. The chain couples TRBV2 to TRBJ1-1; D is perhaps TRBD1 (6 bases). This CDR3 comprises 18 residues. Germline CDR1 is SNHLY and CDR2 is FYNNEI. Trimming took 5 bases from V and 1 from J, leaving 23 bases between them.

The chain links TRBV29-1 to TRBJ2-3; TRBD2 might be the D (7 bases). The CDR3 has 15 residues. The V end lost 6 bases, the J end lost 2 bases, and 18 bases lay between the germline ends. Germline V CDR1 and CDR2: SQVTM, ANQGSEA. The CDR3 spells CSVREGGATTDTQYF. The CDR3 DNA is TGCAGCGTCCGTGAAGGGGGGGCGACCACAGATACGCAGTATTTT.

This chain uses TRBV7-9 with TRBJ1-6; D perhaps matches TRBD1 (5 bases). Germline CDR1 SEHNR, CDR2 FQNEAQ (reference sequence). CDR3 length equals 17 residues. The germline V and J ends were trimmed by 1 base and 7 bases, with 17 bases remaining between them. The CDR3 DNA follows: TGTGCCAGCAGCTTAGAGGTGTCAGGGAATTGGAATTCACCCCTCCACTTT. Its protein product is CASSLEVSGNWNSPLHF.

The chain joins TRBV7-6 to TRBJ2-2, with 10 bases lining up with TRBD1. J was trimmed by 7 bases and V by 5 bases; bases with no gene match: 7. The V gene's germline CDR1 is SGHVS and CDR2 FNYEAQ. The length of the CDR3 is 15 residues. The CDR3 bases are TGTGCCAGCAGCCCGGGACAGGGGTACGTCGGGGAGCTGTTTTTT. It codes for CASSPGQGYVGELFF.

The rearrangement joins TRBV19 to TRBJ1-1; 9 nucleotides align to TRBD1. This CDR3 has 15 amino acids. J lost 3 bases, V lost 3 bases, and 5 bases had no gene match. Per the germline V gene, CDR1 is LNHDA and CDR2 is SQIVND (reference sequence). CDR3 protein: CASSIPWDRDTEAFF. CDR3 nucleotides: TGTGCCAGTAGTATTCCCTGGGACAGGGACACTGAAGCTTTCTTT. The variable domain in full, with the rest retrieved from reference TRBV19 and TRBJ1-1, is DGGITQSPKYLFRKEGQNVTLSCEQNLNHDAMYWYRQDPGQGLRLIYYSQIVNDFQKGDIAEGYSVSREKKESFPLTVTSAQKNPTAFYLCASSIPWDRDTEAFFGQGTRLTVV.

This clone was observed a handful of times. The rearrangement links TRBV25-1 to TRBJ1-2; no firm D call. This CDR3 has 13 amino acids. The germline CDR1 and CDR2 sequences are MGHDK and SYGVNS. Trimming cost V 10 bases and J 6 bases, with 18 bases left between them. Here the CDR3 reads CATKPDGEHGYTF. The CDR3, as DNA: TGTGCCACCAAGCCGGACGGGGAACATGGCTACACCTTC.

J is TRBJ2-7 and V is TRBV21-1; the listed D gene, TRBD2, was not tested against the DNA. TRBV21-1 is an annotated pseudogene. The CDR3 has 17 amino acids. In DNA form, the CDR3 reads TGTGCCAGCAGCAAAGCCCCGGGACTAGCGGAGACCTACGAGCAGTACTTC. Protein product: CASSKAPGLAETYEQYF.

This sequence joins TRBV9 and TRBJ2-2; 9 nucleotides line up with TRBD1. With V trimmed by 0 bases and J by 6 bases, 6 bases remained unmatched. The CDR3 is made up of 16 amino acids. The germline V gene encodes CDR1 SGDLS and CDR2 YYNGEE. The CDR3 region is CASSVGWDRAAGELFF. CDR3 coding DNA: TGTGCCAGCAGCGTAGGGTGGGACAGGGCGGCCGGGGAGCTGTTTTTT. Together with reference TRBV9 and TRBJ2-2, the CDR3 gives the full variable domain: DSGVTQTPKHLITATGQRVTLRCSPRSGDLSVYWYQQSLDQGLQFLIQYYNGEERAKGNILERFSAQQFPDLHSELNLSSLELGDSALYFCASSVGWDRAAGELFFGEGSRLTVL.

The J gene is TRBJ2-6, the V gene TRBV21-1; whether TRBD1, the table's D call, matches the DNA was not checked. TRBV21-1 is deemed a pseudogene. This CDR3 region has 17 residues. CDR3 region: CASSTRDRRSGANVLTF. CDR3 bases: TGTGCCAGCAGCACCCGGGACAGGCGGTCTGGGGCCAACGTCCTGACTTTC.

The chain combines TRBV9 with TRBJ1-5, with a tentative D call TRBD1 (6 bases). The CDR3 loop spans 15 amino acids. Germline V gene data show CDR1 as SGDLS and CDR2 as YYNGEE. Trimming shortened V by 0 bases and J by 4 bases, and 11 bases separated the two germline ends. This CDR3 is CASSVGAGENQPQHF. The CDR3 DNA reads TGTGCCAGCAGCGTAGGGGCAGGGGAAAATCAGCCCCAGCATTTT.

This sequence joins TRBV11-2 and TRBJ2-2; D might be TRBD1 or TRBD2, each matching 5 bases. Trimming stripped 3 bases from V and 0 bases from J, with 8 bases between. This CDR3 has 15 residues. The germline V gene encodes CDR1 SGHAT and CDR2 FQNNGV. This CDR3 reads CASSFGGSNTGELFF. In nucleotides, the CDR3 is TGTGCCAGCAGCTTTGGGGGATCGAACACCGGGGAGCTGTTTTTT. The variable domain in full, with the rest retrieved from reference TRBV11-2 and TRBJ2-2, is EAGVAQSPRYKIIEKRQSVAFWCNPISGHATLYWYQQILGQGPKLLIQFQNNGVVDDSQLPKDRFSAERLKGVDSTLKIQPAKLEDSAVYLCASSFGGSNTGELFFGEGSRLTVL.

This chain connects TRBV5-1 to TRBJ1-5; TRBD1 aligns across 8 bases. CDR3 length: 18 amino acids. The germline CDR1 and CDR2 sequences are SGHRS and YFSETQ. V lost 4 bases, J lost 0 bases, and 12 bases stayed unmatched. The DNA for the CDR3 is TGCGCCAGCAGCCCAGGGGACAGGAGGATCAATAGCAATCAGCCCCAGCATTTT. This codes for CASSPGDRRINSNQPQHF.

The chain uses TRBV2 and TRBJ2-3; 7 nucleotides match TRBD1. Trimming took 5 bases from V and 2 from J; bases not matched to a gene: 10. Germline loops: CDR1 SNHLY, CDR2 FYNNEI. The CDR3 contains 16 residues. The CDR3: CASSKGRQGYTDTQYF. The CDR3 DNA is TGTGCCAGCAGTAAAGGGAGACAGGGTTACACAGATACGCAGTATTTT.

The CDR3 loop reads CASSLGARTENTGELFF. The CDR3 DNA reads TGTGCCAGCAGCTTAGGTGCCCGGACAGAGAACACCGGGGAGCTGTTTTTT. The chain uses TRBV11-3 and TRBJ2-2; tentatively, D is TRBD1 (6 bases). The germline CDR1 and CDR2 sequences are SGHNT and YENEEA. There are 17 residues in the CDR3. Deletions cut 1 base from V and 1 base from J, with 13 bases between.

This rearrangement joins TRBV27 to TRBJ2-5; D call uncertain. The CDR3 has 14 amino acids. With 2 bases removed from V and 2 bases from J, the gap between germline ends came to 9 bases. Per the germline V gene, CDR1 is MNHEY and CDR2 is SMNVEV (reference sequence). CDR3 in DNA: TGTGCCAGCAGTTTACGAGCAGATCAAGAGACCCAGTACTTC. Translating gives CASSLRADQETQYF.

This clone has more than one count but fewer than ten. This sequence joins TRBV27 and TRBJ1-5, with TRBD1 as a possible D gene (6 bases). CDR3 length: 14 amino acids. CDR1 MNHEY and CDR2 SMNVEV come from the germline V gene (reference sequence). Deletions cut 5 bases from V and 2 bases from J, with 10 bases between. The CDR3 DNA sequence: TGTGCCAGCAGTCAACAGGGTGGCAATCAGCCCCAGCATTTT. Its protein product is CASSQQGGNQPQHF.

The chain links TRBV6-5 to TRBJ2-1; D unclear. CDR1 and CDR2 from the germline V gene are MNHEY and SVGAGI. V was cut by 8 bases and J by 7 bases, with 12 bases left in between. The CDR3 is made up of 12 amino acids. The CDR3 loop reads CASGLAENEQFF. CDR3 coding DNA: TGTGCCAGCGGGCTGGCGGAGAATGAGCAGTTCTTC.

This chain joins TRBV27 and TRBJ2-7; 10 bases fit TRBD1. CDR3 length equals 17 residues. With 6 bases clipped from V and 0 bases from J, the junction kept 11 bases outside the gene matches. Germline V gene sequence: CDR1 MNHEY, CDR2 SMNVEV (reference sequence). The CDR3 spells CASSPATRQGASYEQYF. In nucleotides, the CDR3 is TGTGCCAGCAGCCCCGCGACACGACAGGGGGCCTCCTACGAGCAGTACTTC.

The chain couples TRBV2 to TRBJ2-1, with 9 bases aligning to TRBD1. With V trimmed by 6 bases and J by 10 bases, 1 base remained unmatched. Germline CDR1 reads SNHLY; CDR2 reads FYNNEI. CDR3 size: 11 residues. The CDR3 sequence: CASRDRGEQFF. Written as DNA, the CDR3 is TGTGCCAGCAGGGACAGGGGCGAGCAGTTCTTC.

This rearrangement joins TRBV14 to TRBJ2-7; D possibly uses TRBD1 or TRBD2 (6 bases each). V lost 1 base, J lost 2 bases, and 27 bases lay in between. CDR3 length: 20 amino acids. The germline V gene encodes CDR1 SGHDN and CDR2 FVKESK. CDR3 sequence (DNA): TGTGCCAGCAGCCAAGGCCCTAGAGGGGGAGTAGCGGACGACCCCTACGAGCAGTACTTC. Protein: CASSQGPRGGVADDPYEQYF.

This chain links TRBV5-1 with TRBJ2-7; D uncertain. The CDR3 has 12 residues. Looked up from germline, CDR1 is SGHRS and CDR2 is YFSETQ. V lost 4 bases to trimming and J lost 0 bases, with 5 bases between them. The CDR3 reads CASSLVSYEQYF. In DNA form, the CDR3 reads TGCGCCAGCAGCCTGGTCTCCTACGAGCAGTACTTC. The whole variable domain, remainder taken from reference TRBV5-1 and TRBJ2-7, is KAGVTQTPRYLIKTRGQQVTLSCSPISGHRSVSWYQQTPGQGLQFLFEYFSETQRNKGNFPGRFSGRQFSNSRSEMNVSTLELGDSALYLCASSLVSYEQYFGPGTRLTVT.